Presented here are 26 T cell receptor beta chains from one specimen sequenced in a study of blood T cell repertoires in COVID-19. Measured with immunoSEQ multiplex PCR; TCRdb has only the in-frame clones, and not every one. The sample holds hundreds of thousands of clones, around 86% seen once. The specimen was peripheral blood. These receptors were collected from a woman aged 25 to 45 with active or convalescent COVID-19.

V gene TRBV6-6 combines with J gene TRBJ1-5, with D perhaps TRBD1 (6 bases). Germline values: CDR1 MNHNY, CDR2 SVGAGI (reference sequence). The CDR3 covers 16 residues. The ends were cut back, 2 bases at V and 4 bases at J, with 15 bases in the middle. CDR3 DNA sequence: TGTGCCAGCAGTTACGACCAGGGGCCGCTTAATCAGCCCCAGCATTTT. The encoded protein is CASSYDQGPLNQPQHF.

The V gene is TRBV7-8, the J gene TRBJ1-5; perhaps TRBD1 as D (5 bases). Trimming stripped 5 bases from V and 7 bases from J, with 15 bases between. This CDR3 region has 14 residues. CDR1 SGHVS and CDR2 FQNEAQ come from the germline V gene. The CDR3 DNA is TGTGCCAGCAGCCCAGTCGACAGTGGCCAGCCCCAGCATTTT. Residues: CASSPVDSGQPQHF.

The chain employs TRBV2 and TRBJ1-1, with 8 nucleotides matching TRBD1. V lost 5 bases, J lost 5 bases, and 7 bases stayed unmatched. The CDR3 consists of 14 residues. In germline, CDR1 is SNHLY, CDR2 FYNNEI. Written as DNA, the CDR3 is TGTGCCAGCAGTTCACGGACAGGGCGAACTGAAGCTTTCTTT. Translation gives CASSSRTGRTEAFF.

The V and J genes are TRBV19 and TRBJ2-2; 8 nucleotides agree with TRBD1. The germline gives CDR1 LNHDA, CDR2 SQIVND (reference sequence). The CDR3 totals 18 residues. J was trimmed by 6 bases and V by 4 bases; bases with no gene match: 16. The CDR3 is CASSTETMWTGFSGELFF. CDR3 bases: TGTGCCAGTAGTACCGAGACAATGTGGACAGGGTTTTCCGGGGAGCTGTTTTTT.

CDR3 region: CASRDQGAMRETQYF. CDR3 coding DNA: TGTGCCAGCAGGGACCAGGGGGCGATGCGGGAGACCCAGTACTTC. The chain carries TRBV6-6 and TRBJ2-5, with TRBD1 identical over 8 bases. The V segment lost 6 bases and the J segment 5 bases; nucleotides outside the gene matches: 11. The germline gives CDR1 MNHNY, CDR2 SVGAGI (reference sequence). This CDR3 region has 15 residues.

J is TRBJ2-3 and V is TRBV7-2; no clear D. Trimming stripped 0 bases from V and 2 bases from J, with 9 bases between. The germline CDR1 and CDR2 sequences are SGHTA and FQGNSA. This CDR3 has 15 residues. In DNA form, the CDR3 reads TGTGCCAGCAGCTTAGCGTCCGGAGACACAGATACGCAGTATTTT. This codes for CASSLASGDTDTQYF.

This clone turned up a few times. V gene TRBV19 combines with J gene TRBJ2-7, with a tentative D call TRBD2 (6 bases). Germline loops: CDR1 LNHDA, CDR2 SQIVND (reference sequence). The CDR3 loop spans 16 amino acids. Trimming took 1 base from V and 2 from J, leaving 15 bases between them. This chain's CDR3 is CASSIAGVNPPYEQYF. DNA of the CDR3: TGTGCCAGTAGTATAGCGGGGGTAAACCCCCCCTACGAGCAGTACTTC. Full variable domain (rest looked up from reference TRBV19 and TRBJ2-7): DGGITQSPKYLFRKEGQNVTLSCEQNLNHDAMYWYRQDPGQGLRLIYYSQIVNDFQKGDIAEGYSVSREKKESFPLTVTSAQKNPTAFYLCASSIAGVNPPYEQYFGPGTRLTVT.

The chain recombines TRBV5-6 with TRBJ2-7; 10 nucleotides line up with TRBD1. This CDR3 region has 14 residues. V dropped 7 bases and J dropped 4; count of bases not matched to a gene: 8. Germline-derived CDR1 and CDR2 are SGHDT and YYEEEE. CDR3 protein: CASYSTGGQYEQYF. In DNA form, the CDR3 reads TGTGCCAGCTACTCGACAGGGGGCCAGTACGAGCAGTACTTC. Full variable domain (rest looked up from reference TRBV5-6 and TRBJ2-7): DAGVTQSPTHLIKTRGQQVTLRCSPKSGHDTVSWYQQALGQGPQFIFQYYEEEERQRGNFPDRFSGHQFPNYSSELNVNALLLGDSALYLCASYSTGGQYEQYFGPGTRLTVT.

The chain joins TRBV6-1 to TRBJ1-3; maybe TRBD1 (6 bases). Per germline, CDR1 MNHNS and CDR2 SASEGT. The CDR3 is 19 amino acids. Trimming stripped 4 bases from V and 2 bases from J, with 24 bases between. Here the CDR3 DNA reads TGTGCCAGCAGTGTACTGGCACTCCCGGGGACAAAAGCTGGAAACACCATATATTTT. Translated: CASSVLALPGTKAGNTIYF.

This rearrangement joins TRBV27 to TRBJ1-5; TRBD1 aligns across 7 bases. The trim removed 4 bases at V and 4 bases at J, leaving 16 bases unmatched. The CDR3 totals 18 residues. The V gene's germline CDR1 is MNHEY and CDR2 SMNVEV (reference sequence). The CDR3 region is CASSSIPPGQKGNQPQHF. CDR3 sequence (DNA): TGTGCCAGCAGTTCGATTCCGCCGGGACAGAAAGGAAATCAGCCCCAGCATTTT.

The CDR3 DNA sequence: TGTGCCAGCAGTGACCGAAGGCAGACAAACGTCTACGAGCAGTACTTC. Translated: CASSDRRQTNVYEQYF. The V call is TRBV25-1, the J call TRBJ2-7; no definite D call. V dropped 3 bases and J dropped 3 bases, with 18 bases sitting between them. Per germline, CDR1 MGHDK and CDR2 SYGVNS. There are 16 residues in the CDR3.

The V and J genes are TRBV10-3 and TRBJ2-3, with D maybe TRBD1 (5 bases). The CDR3 is 12 amino acids. V dropped 6 bases and J dropped 3 bases, with 7 bases sitting between them. Germline CDR1 is ENHRY and CDR2 is SYGVKD. The CDR3 region has the DNA TGTGCCATCAGAGGGGCGACAGATACGCAGTATTTT. Its translation is CAIRGATDTQYF.

This clone was recorded once. As DNA, the CDR3 is TGCGCCAGCAGCCAAGTAGCGGGAGAGACCCAGTACTTC. As protein: CASSQVAGETQYF. The rearrangement joins TRBV4-1 to TRBJ2-5; 7 bases align to TRBD2. The V gene's germline CDR1 is MGHRA and CDR2 YSYEKL. With 1 base clipped from V and 4 bases from J, the junction kept 0 bases outside the gene matches. There are 13 residues in the CDR3.

The V gene is TRBV10-1, the J gene TRBJ1-2, with D possibly being TRBD1 (5 bases). CDR1 is WNHNN, CDR2 SYGVQD, per germline (reference sequence). This CDR3 contains 13 residues. The V gene lost 5 bases and the J gene lost 5 bases, with 12 bases spanning the gap. The DNA of the CDR3 is TGCGCCAGCAGTTGGGACGGGAGTTATGGCTACACCTTC. Translated, it gives CASSWDGSYGYTF.

CDR3 protein: CASSPGSGGAQETQYF. CDR3 coding DNA: TGTGCCAGCAGCCCGGGGAGCGGGGGGGCTCAAGAGACCCAGTACTTC. V usage is TRBV7-8 and J usage is TRBJ2-5, with 10 bases lining up with TRBD2. This CDR3 spans 16 amino acids. V shed 5 bases and J 2 bases; nucleotides not matched to a gene: 8. CDR1 and CDR2 (germline): SGHVS, FQNEAQ.

The rearrangement uses TRBV30 and TRBJ1-2; D ambiguous. The V gene lost 0 bases and the J gene lost 8 bases, with 13 bases spanning the gap. CDR3 length: 13 amino acids. CDR1 GTSNPN and CDR2 SVGIG come from the germline V gene (reference sequence). As DNA, the CDR3 is TGTGCCTGGAGTGTACGGGTCAGTGAGGGCTACACCTTC. Translation: CAWSVRVSEGYTF.

The chain couples TRBV2 to TRBJ1-5; D possibly corresponds to TRBD1 (5 bases). CDR1 is SNHLY, CDR2 FYNNEI, per germline. V lost 5 bases and J lost 2, with 10 bases in between. The CDR3 loop spans 14 amino acids. Here the CDR3 reads CASSQGLGNQPQHF. CDR3 nucleotides: TGTGCCAGCAGTCAGGGATTAGGCAATCAGCCCCAGCATTTT.

The chain recombines TRBV7-9 with TRBJ1-3, with 10 bases identical to TRBD1. The CDR3 contains 15 residues. Germline V gene sequence: CDR1 SEHNR, CDR2 FQNEAQ (reference sequence). The V gene end was trimmed by 8 bases and the J gene end by 3 bases; junction bases not matched to a gene: 7. CDR3 protein: CASSLGQGDGNTIYF. Written as DNA, the CDR3 is TGTGCCAGCTCGTTAGGACAGGGGGATGGAAACACCATATATTTT.

This chain joins TRBV29-1 and TRBJ2-2; 8 bases map to TRBD1. The CDR3 is 16 residues long. Germline lookup yields CDR1 SQVTM and CDR2 ANQGSEA. V lost 1 base to trimming and J lost 8 bases; unmatched junction nucleotides: 12. Written as DNA, the CDR3 is TGCAGCGTTGAAGCCGGGACAGGTCGGCCCCAGGGGGAGCTGTTTTTT. It yields the protein CSVEAGTGRPQGELFF.

The J gene is TRBJ2-7, the V gene TRBV2; 10 bases are shared with TRBD2. Trimming at V came to 3 bases and at J to 0 bases, leaving 2 bases not matched to a gene. The germline CDR1 and CDR2 sequences are SNHLY and FYNNEI. CDR3 length equals 15 residues. CDR3 residues: CASSDGLADSYEQYF. CDR3 nucleotide sequence: TGTGCCAGCAGTGACGGACTAGCGGACTCCTACGAGCAGTACTTC.

V gene TRBV4-1 combines with J gene TRBJ2-7; 8 positions match TRBD1. Germline-derived CDR1 and CDR2 are MGHRA and YSYEKL. The CDR3 runs to 15 residues. The V segment lost 1 base and the J segment 2 bases; nucleotides outside the gene matches: 4. The CDR3 DNA sequence: TGCGCCAGCAGCCAAGTGGACAGGGAAACCTACGAGCAGTACTTC. Encoded protein: CASSQVDRETYEQYF.

The gene calls are TRBV25-1 and TRBJ2-6, with 7 bases aligning to TRBD1. The CDR3 contains 17 residues. V shed 4 bases and J 4 bases; nucleotides not matched to a gene: 10. CDR1 is MGHDK and CDR2 is SYGVNS in the germline V gene. CDR3 bases: TGTGCCAGCAGTGGCACAGGGGCCTTGGGGGGGGCCAACGTCCTGACTTTC. The encoded protein is CASSGTGALGGANVLTF.

This clone appeared a few times. The chain has TRBV2 and TRBJ2-2; D unclear. This CDR3 is 13 amino acids long. Germline assignment: CDR1 SNHLY and CDR2 FYNNEI. Trimming cost V 6 bases and J 3 bases, with 8 bases left between them. The CDR3: CASSATDTGELFF. In DNA form, the CDR3 reads TGTGCCAGCAGCGCCACAGACACCGGGGAGCTGTTTTTT.

The genes are TRBV27 and TRBJ1-6; D possibly corresponds to TRBD1 (5 bases). The germline V gene encodes CDR1 MNHEY and CDR2 SMNVEV (reference sequence). The length of the CDR3 is 15 residues. Trimming took 6 bases from V and 0 from J, leaving 9 bases between them. CDR3 in amino acids: CASRKGLSYNSPLHF. The CDR3 DNA is TGTGCCAGCAGGAAGGGGCTCTCCTATAATTCACCCCTCCACTTT.

The table lists this clone with a count of one. The chain is built from TRBV5-4 and TRBJ2-1; 8 bases agree with TRBD2. CDR1 and CDR2 (germline): SGHNT, YYREEE (reference sequence). J gave up 10 bases and V 2 bases, and 11 bases lay outside the gene matches. The CDR3 runs to 15 residues. The CDR3 nucleotides are TGTGCCAGCAGCTTTGAGGTAGCTAGCGGGTTGGAGCAGTTCTTC. As protein: CASSFEVASGLEQFF.

The chain uses TRBV29-1 and TRBJ1-2; the D is unclear. Germline CDR1 is SQVTM and CDR2 is ANQGSEA. The CDR3 length is 13 residues. V was clipped by 0 bases and J by 7 bases, with 12 bases between them. The CDR3 spells CSVEDPGNRGYTF. In nucleotides, the CDR3 is TGCAGCGTTGAAGATCCGGGGAATCGTGGCTACACCTTC. Combining the CDR3 with reference TRBV29-1 and TRBJ1-2 gives the whole variable domain SAVISQKPSRDICQRGTSLTIQCQVDSQVTMMFWYRQQPGQSLTLIATANQGSEATYESGFVIDKFPISRPNLTFSTLTVSNMSPEDSSIYLCSVEDPGNRGYTFGSGTRLTVV.